The rows below give T cell receptor beta chains drawn from one sample of a study of shared clonotypes between healthy human individuals. Data came from immunoSEQ multiplex PCR; TCRdb stores just in-frame clones and leaves some out. This sample has some 2,100,000 clones, with around 93% found just once. Sample: naive CD8+ T cells from PBMCs. Receptors originate from a man between 18 and 29 years old in good health. Some clones in this sample may be carry-over from other donors' samples. Each CDR3 is given without its conserved first and last residue.

CDR3	V	J
ASSPYRNTEAF	TRBV28	TRBJ1-1
ASSQGAWTGPYEQY	TRBV14	TRBJ2-7
AWRTGGDYGYT	TRBV30	TRBJ1-2
ASSRGGLAGVSNVETQY	TRBV28	TRBJ2-5
ASSQTRQGAVTGELF	TRBV4-2	TRBJ2-2
SVIRPPGGLYNEQF	TRBV29-1	TRBJ2-1
ASSQEKTGLYNEQF	TRBV14	TRBJ2-1
ASSEVPPGTGRNTGELF	TRBV2	TRBJ2-2
ASSPPRAGGDYGYT	TRBV7-9	TRBJ1-2
ASSQDWGPDTQY	TRBV4-3	TRBJ2-3
ASSYSIGLNTEAF	TRBV6-5	TRBJ1-1
ASSLSVGGNTEAF	TRBV27	TRBJ1-1
ASSVGGKPHEQY	TRBV9	TRBJ2-7
ASSVGTSPTYEQY	TRBV9	TRBJ2-7
ASTPGWTRSPYNEQF	TRBV21-1	TRBJ2-1
ATMDSASGSADTQY	TRBV10-3	TRBJ2-3
ASSETPKNTGELF	TRBV6-4	TRBJ2-2
ASSQYLGSNQPQH	TRBV4-1	TRBJ1-5
ASSEGGVLAGRTSYEQY	TRBV6-1	TRBJ2-7
ASGRGGNYEQY	TRBV7-9	TRBJ2-7
ASTLKPGLAYEQY	TRBV27	TRBJ2-7
ASTRRSLSDKYNEQF	TRBV7-6	TRBJ2-1
ASTLWADSNQPQH	TRBV2	TRBJ1-5
ASSARTGGATEAF	TRBV9	TRBJ1-1
ASSEAHNTEAF	TRBV6-1	TRBJ1-1
ASSSPGTSGSWNEQF	TRBV7-9	TRBJ2-1
ASSLVVADYRADTQY	TRBV7-9	TRBJ2-3
SWGGSGAEAF	TRBV29-1	TRBJ1-1
ASSPLASSYNEQF	TRBV18	TRBJ2-1
ASRGTSRKETQY	TRBV6-6	TRBJ2-5
ASRGTGEREQY	TRBV28	TRBJ2-7
AREPPRDRRGYT	TRBV2	TRBJ1-2
AWSDGTVATEAF	TRBV30	TRBJ1-1
ASTGERDTIY	TRBV7-9	TRBJ1-3
ASSWGKAPNTEAF	TRBV13	TRBJ1-1
AISESDRYNEQF	TRBV10-3	TRBJ2-1
ASSQSDWGLETQY	TRBV4-1	TRBJ2-5
ASSSDYLPTITYTDTQY	TRBV11-2	TRBJ2-3
ASSLKGLAGEGGSTDTQY	TRBV13	TRBJ2-3
ASSFLGVGNEQY	TRBV28	TRBJ2-7
ASSFRTGESGYT	TRBV27	TRBJ1-2
ASRRGQGATEAF	TRBV28	TRBJ1-1
ASSSGPLLAANTGELF	TRBV11-2	TRBJ2-2
ASSPRQGPHEQY	TRBV5-4	-
ASSVSDTVTGELF	TRBV9	TRBJ2-2
ASSPDRVAEAF	TRBV7-9	TRBJ1-1
ASSSQGNEQY	TRBV7-9	TRBJ2-7
ASSDPTGRNTEAF	TRBV19	TRBJ1-1
ASSFNSAASEQF	TRBV27	TRBJ2-1
ASSHRGDLGTQY	TRBV7-9	TRBJ2-5
ASIDQGTYEQY	TRBV7-2	TRBJ2-7
ASSLDTPWGNYGYT	TRBV10-2	TRBJ1-2
ASKGQGNTEAF	TRBV10-2	TRBJ1-1
ASSLTGNPEAF	TRBV27	TRBJ1-1
ASSQRKAGAGETQY	TRBV4-3	TRBJ2-5
ASSFLSLAGELF	TRBV27	TRBJ2-2
ASSWTGGPREQY	TRBV27	TRBJ2-7
ASSSNGQPHTDTQY	TRBV5-1	TRBJ2-3
ASSPRVYPLPQETQY	TRBV7-2	TRBJ2-5
ASSYSGNTVNTEAF	TRBV6-5	TRBJ1-1